A single T cell receptor beta chain is shown here with its context. Its antigen is not known. TCRdb's copy holds only in-frame clones and misses some; the assay was immunoSEQ multiplex PCR. Of some 8,200 clones in the sample, around three fifths are singletons; the top ten hold 7% to 9%. This record belongs to a study of T cells in localized non-small cell lung cancer. General study findings and limits: Among the tissues sampled, uninvolved adjacent lung had the highest T cell clonality, above tumor. There was an association of higher blood T cell density with longer overall survival.

J was trimmed by 8 bases and V by 6 bases; bases with no gene match: 15. The CDR3 loop spans 14 amino acids. Germline V gives CDR1 SQVTM, CDR2 ANQGSEA. This clonotype originated in a male donor aged 60 or over with stage I squamous cell lung carcinoma. This chain uses TRBV29-1 with TRBJ1-2; 7 nucleotides line up with TRBD1. The material was lymph node tissue, obtained before any cancer treatment. The CDR3, as DNA: TGCAGCGTGGCCGGGACAGTCGTCCCCGGGGGCTACACCTTC. Encoded protein: CSVAGTVVPGGYTF.